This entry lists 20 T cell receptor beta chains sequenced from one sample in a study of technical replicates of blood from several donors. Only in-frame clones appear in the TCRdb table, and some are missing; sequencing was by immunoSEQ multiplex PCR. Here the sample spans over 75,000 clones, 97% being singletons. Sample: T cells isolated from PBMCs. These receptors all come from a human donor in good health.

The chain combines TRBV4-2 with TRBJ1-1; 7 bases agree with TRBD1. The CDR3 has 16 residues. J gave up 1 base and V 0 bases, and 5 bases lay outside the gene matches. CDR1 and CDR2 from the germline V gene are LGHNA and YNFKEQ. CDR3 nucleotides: TGTGCCAGCAGCCAAGAGGAGGGGGCAAGGAACACTGAAGCTTTCTTT. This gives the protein CASSQEEGARNTEAFF.

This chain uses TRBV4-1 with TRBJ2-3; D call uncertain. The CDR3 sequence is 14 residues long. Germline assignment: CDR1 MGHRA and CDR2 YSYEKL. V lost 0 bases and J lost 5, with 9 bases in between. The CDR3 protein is CASSQDLSVDTQYF. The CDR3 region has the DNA TGCGCCAGCAGCCAAGATCTTTCGGTAGATACGCAGTATTTT.

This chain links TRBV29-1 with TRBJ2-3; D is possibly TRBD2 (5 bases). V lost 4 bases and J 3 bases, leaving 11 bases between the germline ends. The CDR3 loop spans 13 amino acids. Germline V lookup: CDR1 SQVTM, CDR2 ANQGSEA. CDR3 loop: CSVVPPGTDTQYF. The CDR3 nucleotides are TGCAGCGTTGTCCCCCCGGGGACAGATACGCAGTATTTT.

CDR3 in amino acids: CASSPVRGQSTDTQYF. In nucleotides, the CDR3 is TGTGCCAGCTCACCGGTCCGGGGACAGAGCACAGATACGCAGTATTTT. The gene calls are TRBV18 and TRBJ2-3; TRBD1 aligns across 7 bases. The J segment lost 0 bases and the V segment lost 3 bases, leaving 6 bases of the junction unmatched. The germline V gene has CDR1 KGHSH and CDR2 LQKENI. This CDR3 has 16 amino acids. Drawing the rest from reference TRBV18 and TRBJ2-3, the complete variable domain is NAGVMQNPRHLVRRRGQEARLRCSPMKGHSHVYWYRQLPEEGLKFMVYLQKENIIDESGMPKERFSAEFPKEGPSILRIQQVVRGDSAAYFCASSPVRGQSTDTQYFGPGTRLTVL.

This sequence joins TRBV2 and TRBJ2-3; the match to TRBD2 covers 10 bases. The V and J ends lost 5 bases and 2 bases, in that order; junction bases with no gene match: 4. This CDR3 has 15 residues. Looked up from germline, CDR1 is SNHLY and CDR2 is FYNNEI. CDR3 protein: CASSLAGDLTDTQYF. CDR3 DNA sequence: TGTGCCAGCAGTCTAGCGGGGGACCTCACAGATACGCAGTATTTT.

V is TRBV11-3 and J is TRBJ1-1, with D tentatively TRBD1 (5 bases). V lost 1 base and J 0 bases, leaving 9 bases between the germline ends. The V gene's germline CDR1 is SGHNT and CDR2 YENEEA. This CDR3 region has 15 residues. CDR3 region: CASSLGGRLNTEAFF. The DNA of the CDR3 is TGTGCCAGCAGCTTAGGGGGCAGGTTGAACACTGAAGCTTTCTTT.

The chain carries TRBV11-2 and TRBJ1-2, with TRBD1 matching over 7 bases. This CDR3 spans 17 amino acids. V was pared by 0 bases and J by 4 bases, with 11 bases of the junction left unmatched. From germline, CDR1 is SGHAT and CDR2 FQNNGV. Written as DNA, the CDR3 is TGTGCCAGCAGCTTAGATGGTCCCTACACAGGGGCCTATGGCTACACCTTC. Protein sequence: CASSLDGPYTGAYGYTF.

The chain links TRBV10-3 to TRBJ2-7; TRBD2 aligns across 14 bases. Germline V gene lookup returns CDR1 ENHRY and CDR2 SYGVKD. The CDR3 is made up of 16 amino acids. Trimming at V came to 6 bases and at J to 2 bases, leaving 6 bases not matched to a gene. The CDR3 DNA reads TGTGCCATCAGCGCCGGACTAGCGGGAGGAACCTACGAGCAGTACTTC. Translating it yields CAISAGLAGGTYEQYF.

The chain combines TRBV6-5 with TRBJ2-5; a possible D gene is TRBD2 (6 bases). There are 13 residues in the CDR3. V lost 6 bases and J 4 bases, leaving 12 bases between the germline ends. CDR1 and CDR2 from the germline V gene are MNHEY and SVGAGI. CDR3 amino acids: CASSRGLIETQYF. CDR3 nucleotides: TGTGCCAGCAGCCGCGGACTAATAGAGACCCAGTACTTC.

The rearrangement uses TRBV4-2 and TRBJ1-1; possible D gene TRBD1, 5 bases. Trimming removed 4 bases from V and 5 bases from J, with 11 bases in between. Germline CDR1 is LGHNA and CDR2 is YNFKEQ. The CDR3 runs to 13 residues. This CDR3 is CASSPRVNTEAFF. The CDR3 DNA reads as TGTGCCAGCAGCCCCAGGGTTAATACTGAAGCTTTCTTT.

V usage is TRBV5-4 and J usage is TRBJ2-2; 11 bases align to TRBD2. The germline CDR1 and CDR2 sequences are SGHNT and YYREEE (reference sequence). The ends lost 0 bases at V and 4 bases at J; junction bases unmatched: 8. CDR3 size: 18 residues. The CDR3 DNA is TGTGCCAGCAGCTTGGTTTCGATTCTAGCGGGGGGCACCGGGGAGCTGTTTTTT. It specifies CASSLVSILAGGTGELFF.

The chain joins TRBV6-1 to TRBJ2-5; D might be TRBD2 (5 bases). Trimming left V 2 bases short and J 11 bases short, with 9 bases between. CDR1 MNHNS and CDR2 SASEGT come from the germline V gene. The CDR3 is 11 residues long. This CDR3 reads CASSETRRQYF. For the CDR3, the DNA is TGTGCCAGCAGTGAAACCAGGAGGCAGTACTTC.

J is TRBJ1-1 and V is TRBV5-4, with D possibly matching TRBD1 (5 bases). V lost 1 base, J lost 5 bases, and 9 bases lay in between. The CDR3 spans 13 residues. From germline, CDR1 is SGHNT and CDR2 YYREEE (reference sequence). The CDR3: CASSLPQGTEAFF. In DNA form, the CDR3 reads TGTGCCAGCAGCTTGCCTCAGGGAACTGAAGCTTTCTTT. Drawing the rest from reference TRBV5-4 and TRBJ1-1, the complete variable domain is ETGVTQSPTHLIKTRGQQVTLRCSSQSGHNTVSWYQQALGQGPQFIFQYYREEENGRGNFPPRFSGLQFPNYSSELNVNALELDDSALYLCASSLPQGTEAFFGQGTRLTVV.

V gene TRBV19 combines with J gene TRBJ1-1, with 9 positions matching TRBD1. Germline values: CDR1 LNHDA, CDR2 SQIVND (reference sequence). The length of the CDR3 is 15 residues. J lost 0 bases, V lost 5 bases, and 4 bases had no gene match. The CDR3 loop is CASSDRGSLNTEAFF. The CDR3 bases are TGTGCCAGTAGTGACAGGGGGTCCTTGAACACTGAAGCTTTCTTT.

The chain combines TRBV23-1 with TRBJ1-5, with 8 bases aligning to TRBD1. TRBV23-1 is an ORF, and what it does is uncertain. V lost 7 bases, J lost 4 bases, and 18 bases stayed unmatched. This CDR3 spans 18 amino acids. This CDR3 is CASKQVASGTGRNQPQHF. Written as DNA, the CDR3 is TGCGCCAGCAAACAAGTGGCATCCGGGACAGGACGAAATCAGCCCCAGCATTTT.

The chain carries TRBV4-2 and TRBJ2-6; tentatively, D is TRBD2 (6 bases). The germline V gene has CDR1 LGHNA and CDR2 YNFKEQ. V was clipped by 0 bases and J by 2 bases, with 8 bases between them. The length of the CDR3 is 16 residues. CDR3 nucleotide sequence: TGTGCCAGCAGCCAAGAGGCGGGGACTGGGGCCAACGTCCTGACTTTC. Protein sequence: CASSQEAGTGANVLTF.

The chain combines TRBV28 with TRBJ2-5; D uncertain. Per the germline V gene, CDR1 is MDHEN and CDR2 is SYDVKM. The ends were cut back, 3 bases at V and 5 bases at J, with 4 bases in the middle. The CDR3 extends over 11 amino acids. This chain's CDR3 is CASSFGETQYF. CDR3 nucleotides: TGTGCCAGCAGTTTCGGGGAGACCCAGTACTTC. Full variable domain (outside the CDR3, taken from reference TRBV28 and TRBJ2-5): DVKVTQSSRYLVKRTGEKVFLECVQDMDHENMFWYRQDPGLGLRLIYFSYDVKMKEKGDIPEGYSVSREKKERFSLILESASTNQTSMYLCASSFGETQYFGPGTRLLVL.

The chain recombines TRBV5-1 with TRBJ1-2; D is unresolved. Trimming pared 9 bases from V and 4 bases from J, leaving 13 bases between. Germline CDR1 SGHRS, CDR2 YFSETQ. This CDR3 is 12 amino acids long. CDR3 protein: CATSDGIYGYTF. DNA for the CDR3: TGCGCCACCTCGGACGGGATCTATGGCTACACCTTC. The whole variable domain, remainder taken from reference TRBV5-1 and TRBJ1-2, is KAGVTQTPRYLIKTRGQQVTLSCSPISGHRSVSWYQQTPGQGLQFLFEYFSETQRNKGNFPGRFSGRQFSNSRSEMNVSTLELGDSALYLCATSDGIYGYTFGSGTRLTVV.

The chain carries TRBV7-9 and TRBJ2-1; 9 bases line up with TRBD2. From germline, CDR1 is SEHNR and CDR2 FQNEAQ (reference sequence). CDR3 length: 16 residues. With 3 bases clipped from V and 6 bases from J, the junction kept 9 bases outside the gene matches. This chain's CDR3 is CASSFKSGRSFNEQFF. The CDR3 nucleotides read TGTGCCAGCAGCTTTAAGAGCGGGAGGTCGTTCAATGAGCAGTTCTTC.

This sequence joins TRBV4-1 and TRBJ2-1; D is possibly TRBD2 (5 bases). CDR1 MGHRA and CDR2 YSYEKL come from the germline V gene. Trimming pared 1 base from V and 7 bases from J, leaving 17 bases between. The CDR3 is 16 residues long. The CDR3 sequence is CASSQGGSWGWNEQFF. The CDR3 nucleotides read TGCGCCAGCAGCCAAGGAGGGAGCTGGGGATGGAATGAGCAGTTCTTC.